Shown below are 2 T cell receptor beta chains from a single sample sequenced in a study of Graves' ophthalmopathy and Graves' hyperthyroidism. The authors amplified TCR beta CDR3 regions, and they did so from RNA transcripts for repertoire sequencing. Amplification began with first-round RT-PCR using HTBI primers, then second-round multiplex PCR was performed. TCRdb re-analysed the multiplex PCR reads in MiXCR, keeping a single row per CDR3 protein. This sample yields about 240,000 distinct CDR3 sequences, of which around 50% are seen a single time; less than 60% belongs to the top ten. Sequencing input: peripheral blood. The origin of the receptors is an adult man with Graves' ophthalmopathy.

The J gene is TRBJ2-7, the V gene TRBV7-2; tentatively, D is TRBD1 or TRBD2 (6 bases each). Germline lookup yields CDR1 SGHTA and CDR2 FQGNSA. This CDR3 is built from 16 residues. Trimming took 0 bases from V and 0 from J, leaving 12 bases between them. The CDR3 region has the DNA TGTGCCAGCAGCTTAGCGGCGGGGACACCCTCCTACGAGCAGTACTTC. Protein product: CASSLAAGTPSYEQYF.

The J gene is TRBJ2-2, the V gene TRBV6-4; D may be TRBD1 (5 bases). This CDR3 spans 14 amino acids. V was pared by 0 bases and J by 4 bases, with 6 bases between. Germline V gene lookup returns CDR1 MRHNA and CDR2 SNTAGT. In DNA form, the CDR3 reads TGTGCCAGCAGTGACTCAGGGGCCACCGGGGAGCTGTTTTTT. Protein product: CASSDSGATGELFF.